This paragraph reports one T cell receptor beta chain. The V end was cut by 0 bases, the J end by 2 bases, with 16 bases between. The germline V gene has CDR1 GTSNPN and CDR2 SVGIG (reference sequence). The CDR3 has 16 residues. This entry is derived from a study of T cell repertoires in ileal Crohn's disease. Study background: The M6 sample came from neoterminal ileum during colonoscopy after surgery.

TCRdb's copy holds only in-frame clones and misses some; the assay was immunoSEQ multiplex PCR. The profile shows 9,500 to 15,000 clones, about 81% of them singletons. Time point here: neoterminal ileum biopsy at postoperative endoscopy, about 6 months after surgery. The specimen was ileal tissue. The chain carries TRBV30 and TRBJ1-2; D not certain. The sequence was obtained from an adult with Crohn's disease. CDR3 loop: CAWSVLSGRLNYGYTF. DNA for the CDR3: TGTGCCTGGAGTGTCCTTTCGGGGAGACTCAACTATGGCTACACCTTC. Full variable domain (rest looked up from reference TRBV30 and TRBJ1-2): SQTIHQWPATLVQPVGSPLSLECTVEGTSNPNLYWYRQAAGRGLQLLFYSVGIGQISSEVPQNLSASRPQDRQFILSSKKLLLSDSGFYLCAWSVLSGRLNYGYTFGSGTRLTVV.